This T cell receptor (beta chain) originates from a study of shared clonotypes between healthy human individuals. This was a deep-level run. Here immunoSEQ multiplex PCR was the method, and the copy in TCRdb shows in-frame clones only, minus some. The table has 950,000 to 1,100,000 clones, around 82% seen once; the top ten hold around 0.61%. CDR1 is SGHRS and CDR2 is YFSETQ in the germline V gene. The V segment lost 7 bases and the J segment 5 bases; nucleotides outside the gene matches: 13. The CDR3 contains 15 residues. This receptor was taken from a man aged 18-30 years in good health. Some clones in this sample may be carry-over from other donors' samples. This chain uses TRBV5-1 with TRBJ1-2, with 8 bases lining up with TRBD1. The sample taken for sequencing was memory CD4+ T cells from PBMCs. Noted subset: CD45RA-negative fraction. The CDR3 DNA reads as TGCGCCAGCGTGCCTTTACCAGGGGGCGCATATGGCTACACCTTC. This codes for CASVPLPGGAYGYTF.